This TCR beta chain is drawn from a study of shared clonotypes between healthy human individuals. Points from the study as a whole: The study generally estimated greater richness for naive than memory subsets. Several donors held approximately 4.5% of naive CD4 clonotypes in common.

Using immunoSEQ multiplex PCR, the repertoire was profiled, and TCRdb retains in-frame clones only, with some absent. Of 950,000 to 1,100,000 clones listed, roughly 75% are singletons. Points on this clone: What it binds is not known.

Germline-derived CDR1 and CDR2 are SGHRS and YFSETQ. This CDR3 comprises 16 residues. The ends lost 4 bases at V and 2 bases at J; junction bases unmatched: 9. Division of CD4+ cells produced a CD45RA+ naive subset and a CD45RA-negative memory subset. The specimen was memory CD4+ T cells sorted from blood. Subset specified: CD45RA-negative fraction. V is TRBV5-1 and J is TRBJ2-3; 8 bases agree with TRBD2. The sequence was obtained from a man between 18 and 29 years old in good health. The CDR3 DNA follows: TGCGCCAGCAGCCTATCGACTAGCGTGGACACAGATACGCAGTATTTT. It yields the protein CASSLSTSVDTDTQYF.